Included here is one T cell receptor (beta chain) sequence, with context. Its matching antigen is unknown. The donors formed part of the approximately 120-subject validation cohort, distinct from the roughly 700-subject first cohort. This record belongs to a study of cytomegalovirus exposure and HLA in healthy donors. Losses at the gene ends were 3 bases for V and 2 bases for J; bases not matched to a gene: 19. The germline gives CDR1 MNHNS, CDR2 SASEGT. The CDR3 is 20 amino acids. Study results and limitations: The study found most TCR sequences rare, yet found some public TCRs in many donors.

The repertoire was sequenced with immunoSEQ multiplex PCR; TCRdb's copy has only in-frame clones and lacks some. The sample has 130,000 to 150,000 clones, approximately 90% seen once. The V gene is TRBV6-1, the J gene TRBJ2-7, with TRBD1 identical over 10 bases. This sequence originates from a woman between 25 and 40 years old in good health and CMV-seropositive. Specimen: PBMCs. In DNA, the CDR3 is TGTGCCAGCAGTGAGCGTTGGGACAGGGGCTACCCCTTAGTGCCCTACGAGCAGTACTTC. The encoded protein is CASSERWDRGYPLVPYEQYF.